Following are 19 T cell receptor beta chains from one sample sequenced in a study of cytomegalovirus exposure and HLA in healthy donors. Researchers ran the PCR with 60 Vbeta and 13 Jbeta primers. Sequencing was performed with immunoSEQ multiplex PCR; in TCRdb, only in-frame clones are kept and a portion is missing. There are 200,000 to 250,000 clones in the sample; around 89% occur only once, and 0.95% to 1.1% lies in the top ten. The sample was PBMCs. These receptors were collected from a woman younger than 35 in good health and CMV-seronegative.

The chain carries TRBV19 and TRBJ2-1; perhaps TRBD1 as D (6 bases). Germline loops: CDR1 LNHDA, CDR2 SQIVND (reference sequence). V was cut by 5 bases and J by 4 bases, with 9 bases left in between. This CDR3 is built from 13 residues. CDR3 nucleotide sequence: TGTGCCAGTAGTCTGGACAGTTACAATGAGCAGTTCTTC. Translating it yields CASSLDSYNEQFF. Complete variable domain (other parts from reference TRBV19 and TRBJ2-1): DGGITQSPKYLFRKEGQNVTLSCEQNLNHDAMYWYRQDPGQGLRLIYYSQIVNDFQKGDIAEGYSVSREKKESFPLTVTSAQKNPTAFYLCASSLDSYNEQFFGPGTRLTVL.

The rearrangement joins TRBV19 to TRBJ2-1, with 7 bases lining up with TRBD2. The germline V gene encodes CDR1 LNHDA and CDR2 SQIVND (reference sequence). The V and J ends lost 5 bases and 4 bases, in that order; junction bases with no gene match: 17. This CDR3 has 18 residues. CDR3 in DNA: TGTGCCAGTAGTCCACTTCCGGGCGAGACTAGCAGGTACAATGAGCAGTTCTTC. It encodes CASSPLPGETSRYNEQFF.

The genes are TRBV15 and TRBJ2-6; 8 nucleotides align to TRBD1. J lost 0 bases, V lost 2 bases, and 9 bases had no gene match. CDR3 size: 19 residues. CDR1 LNHNV and CDR2 YYDKDF come from the germline V gene (reference sequence). CDR3 sequence reads: CATSRKRQGYSSGANVLTF. CDR3 sequence (DNA): TGTGCCACCAGCAGAAAGCGACAGGGGTACAGCTCTGGGGCCAACGTCCTGACTTTC.

This clone was seen a single time. J is TRBJ2-5 and V is TRBV25-1, with 7 bases fitting TRBD1. CDR3 length: 14 residues. Germline V gene data show CDR1 as MGHDK and CDR2 as SYGVNS. V dropped 5 bases and J dropped 5; count of bases not matched to a gene: 8. CDR3 DNA: TGTGCCAGCAGTCCAAGGGGGCGAGGGGAGACCCAGTACTTC. This encodes CASSPRGRGETQYF.

The chain links TRBV4-1 to TRBJ2-2; TRBD1 matches 7 bases. The V gene's germline CDR1 is MGHRA and CDR2 YSYEKL. This CDR3 contains 17 residues. Trimming at V came to 0 bases and at J to 4 bases, leaving 8 bases not matched to a gene. In nucleotides, the CDR3 is TGCGCCAGCAGCCAAGACCGAAAGGGGGCGGGCACCGGGGAGCTGTTTTTT. Its protein product is CASSQDRKGAGTGELFF.

The V call is TRBV13, the J call TRBJ2-5; TRBD2 aligns across 8 bases. Germline V lookup: CDR1 PRHDT, CDR2 FYEKMQ (reference sequence). The CDR3 spans 14 residues. V was clipped by 9 bases and J by 4 bases; unmatched bases: 10. This CDR3 reads CASKSGGSGETQYF. For the CDR3, the DNA is TGTGCCAGTAAAAGCGGGGGCTCGGGAGAGACCCAGTACTTC.

The CDR3 sequence: CASSFVSGGYTF. For the CDR3, the DNA is TGTGCCAGCAGCTTTGTATCGGGTGGCTACACCTTC. The chain employs TRBV7-2 and TRBJ1-2; D gene uncertain. V shed 3 bases and J shed 7 bases, with 9 bases lying between them. From germline, CDR1 is SGHTA and CDR2 FQGNSA. The CDR3 runs to 12 residues.

DNA for the CDR3: TGCGCCAGCAGCCCTCTGCGGGCTTTCTTT. Protein sequence: CASSPLRAFF. The chain employs TRBV5-1 and TRBJ1-1; D gene ambiguous. CDR1 and CDR2 from the germline V gene are SGHRS and YFSETQ. This CDR3 comprises 10 residues. V dropped 4 bases and J dropped 11 bases, with 9 bases sitting between them.

The chain combines TRBV28 with TRBJ2-7; D remains unclear. This CDR3 contains 10 residues. V dropped 4 bases and J dropped 7 bases, with 5 bases sitting between them. Germline CDR1 MDHEN, CDR2 SYDVKM. The CDR3: CASSSAEQYF. Written as DNA, the CDR3 is TGTGCCAGCAGTTCCGCGGAGCAGTACTTC. The whole variable domain, filled in from reference TRBV28 and TRBJ2-7, reads DVKVTQSSRYLVKRTGEKVFLECVQDMDHENMFWYRQDPGLGLRLIYFSYDVKMKEKGDIPEGYSVSREKKERFSLILESASTNQTSMYLCASSSAEQYFGPGTRLTVT.

This sequence joins TRBV11-2 and TRBJ2-5; 11 nucleotides align to TRBD1. Germline CDR1 is SGHAT and CDR2 is FQNNGV. V shed 3 bases, J shed 4 bases, and the junction held 10 bases outside the gene matches. This CDR3 spans 17 amino acids. The CDR3 sequence: CASSFLRGTGGRETQYF. The CDR3 bases are TGTGCCAGCAGCTTTCTGAGGGGGACAGGGGGTCGAGAGACCCAGTACTTC.

V usage is TRBV7-9 and J usage is TRBJ1-1; D unresolved. Per germline, CDR1 SEHNR and CDR2 FQNEAQ (reference sequence). Trimming removed 3 bases from V and 11 bases from J, with 10 bases in between. The CDR3 length is 11 residues. This CDR3 is CASSFDGGAFF. The CDR3 DNA reads TGTGCCAGCAGCTTCGACGGAGGGGCTTTCTTT.

The chain couples TRBV2 to TRBJ2-7; the match to TRBD2 covers 14 bases. The CDR3 sequence is 15 residues long. The V gene's germline CDR1 is SNHLY and CDR2 FYNNEI. V was clipped by 4 bases and J by 6 bases; unmatched bases: 5. The CDR3, as DNA: TGTGCCAGCAGTGGGACTAGCGGGAGGCTAGTCGAGCAGTACTTC. This gives the protein CASSGTSGRLVEQYF.

This rearrangement joins TRBV2 to TRBJ2-1; 9 bases are shared with TRBD1. Losses at the gene ends were 6 bases for V and 4 bases for J; bases not matched to a gene: 7. The CDR3 spans 15 residues. The germline CDR1 and CDR2 sequences are SNHLY and FYNNEI. In DNA form, the CDR3 reads TGTGCCAGCAGCGTTGGACAGGGGACATACAATGAGCAGTTCTTC. Its protein product is CASSVGQGTYNEQFF. Full variable domain (outside the CDR3, taken from reference TRBV2 and TRBJ2-1): EPEVTQTPSHQVTQMGQEVILRCVPISNHLYFYWYRQILGQKVEFLVSFYNNEISEKSEIFDDQFSVERPDGSNFTLKIRSTKLEDSAMYFCASSVGQGTYNEQFFGPGTRLTVL.

This chain links TRBV19 with TRBJ2-2; 11 positions agree with TRBD2. The CDR3 contains 15 residues. CDR1 LNHDA and CDR2 SQIVND come from the germline V gene (reference sequence). Trimming at V came to 7 bases and at J to 5 bases, leaving 6 bases not matched to a gene. The CDR3 reads CASTPGTSGTGELFF. The CDR3 DNA reads TGTGCCAGTACCCCCGGGACTAGCGGTACCGGGGAGCTGTTTTTT.

The chain is built from TRBV6-1 and TRBJ2-5; tentatively, D is TRBD2 (5 bases). V was clipped by 2 bases and J by 7 bases, with 14 bases between them. Per the germline V gene, CDR1 is MNHNS and CDR2 is SASEGT. The length of the CDR3 is 14 residues. CDR3 in amino acids: CASSERADAGTQYF. The DNA for the CDR3 is TGTGCCAGCAGTGAAAGGGCCGACGCGGGGACCCAGTACTTC.

The CDR3 protein is CASSMTHAYEQYF. CDR3 DNA: TGTGCCAGCAGTATGACACACGCCTACGAGCAGTACTTC. J is TRBJ2-7 and V is TRBV6-5, with D uncertain. The V end lost 5 bases, the J end lost 2 bases, and 10 bases lay between the germline ends. The CDR3 extends over 13 amino acids. Germline V gene data show CDR1 as MNHEY and CDR2 as SVGAGI.

The J gene is TRBJ2-7, the V gene TRBV7-2; 7 bases are a match to TRBD1. CDR1 and CDR2 (germline): SGHTA, FQGNSA. The CDR3 runs to 14 residues. Unmatched junction bases numbered 8, after V lost 5 bases and J lost 4 bases. For the CDR3, the DNA is TGTGCCAGCAGCCAAGAGGGACAGTTGTACGAGCAGTACTTC. Translation gives CASSQEGQLYEQYF.

This clone has a handful of counts. The chain links TRBV18 to TRBJ2-7; D possibly corresponds to TRBD2 (6 bases). The CDR3 loop spans 14 amino acids. Germline assignment: CDR1 KGHSH and CDR2 LQKENI. The V and J ends lost 2 bases and 1 base respectively, with 9 bases between them. CDR3 coding DNA: TGTGCCAGCTCACCATACGGGGGATCCTACGAGCAGTACTTC. Translated, it gives CASSPYGGSYEQYF.

The rearrangement uses TRBV4-2 and TRBJ2-5; unclear D gene. The DNA matches TRBJ2-7 better at its end, which makes the J call doubtful. The length of the CDR3 is 13 residues. Germline CDR1 LGHNA, CDR2 YNFKEQ. The chain's CDR3 is CASSPSHAHEQYF. The DNA for the CDR3 is TGTGCCAGCAGCCCGAGCCACGCTCACGAGCAGTACTTC.